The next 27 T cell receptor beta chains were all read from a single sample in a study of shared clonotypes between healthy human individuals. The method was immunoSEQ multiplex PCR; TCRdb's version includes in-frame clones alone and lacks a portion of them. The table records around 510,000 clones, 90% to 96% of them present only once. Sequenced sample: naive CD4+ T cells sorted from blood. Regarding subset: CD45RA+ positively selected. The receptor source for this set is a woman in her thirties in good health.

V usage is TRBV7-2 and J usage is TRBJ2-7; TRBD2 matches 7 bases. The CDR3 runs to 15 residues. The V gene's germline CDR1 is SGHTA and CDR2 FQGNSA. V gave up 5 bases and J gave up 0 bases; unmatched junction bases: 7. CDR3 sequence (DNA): TGTGCCAGCAGCCTTGACCCGGGGGGCTCCTACGAGCAGTACTTC. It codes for CASSLDPGGSYEQYF. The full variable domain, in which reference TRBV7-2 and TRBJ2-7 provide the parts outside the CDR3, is GAGVSQSPSNKVTEKGKDVELRCDPISGHTALYWYRQSLGQGLEFLIYFQGNSAPDKSGLPSDRFSAERTGGSVSTLTIQRTQQEDSAVYLCASSLDPGGSYEQYFGPGTRLTVT.

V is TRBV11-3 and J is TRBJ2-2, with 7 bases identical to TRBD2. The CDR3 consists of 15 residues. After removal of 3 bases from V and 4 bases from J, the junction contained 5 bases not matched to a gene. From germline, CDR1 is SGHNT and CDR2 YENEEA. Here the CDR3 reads CASSFTSVGTGELFF. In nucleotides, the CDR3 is TGTGCCAGCAGCTTTACTAGCGTAGGCACCGGGGAGCTGTTTTTT.

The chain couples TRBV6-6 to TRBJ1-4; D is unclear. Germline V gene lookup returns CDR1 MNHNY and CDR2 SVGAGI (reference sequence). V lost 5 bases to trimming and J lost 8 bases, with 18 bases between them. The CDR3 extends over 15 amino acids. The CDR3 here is CASSPPGQINEKLFF. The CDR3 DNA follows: TGTGCCAGCAGTCCTCCCGGGCAGATTAACGAAAAACTGTTTTTT.

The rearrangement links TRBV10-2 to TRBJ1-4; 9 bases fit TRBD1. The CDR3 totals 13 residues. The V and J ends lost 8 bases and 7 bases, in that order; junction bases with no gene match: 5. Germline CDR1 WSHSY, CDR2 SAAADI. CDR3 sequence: CASQTGGGEKLFF. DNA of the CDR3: TGCGCCAGCCAGACAGGGGGTGGTGAAAAACTGTTTTTT.

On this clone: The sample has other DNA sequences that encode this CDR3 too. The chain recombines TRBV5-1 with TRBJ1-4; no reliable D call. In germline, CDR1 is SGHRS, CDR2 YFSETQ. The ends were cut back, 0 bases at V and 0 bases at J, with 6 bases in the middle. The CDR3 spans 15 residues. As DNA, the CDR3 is TGCGCCAGCAGCTTGGGGTCAGCAACTAATGAAAAACTGTTTTTT. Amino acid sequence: CASSLGSATNEKLFF.

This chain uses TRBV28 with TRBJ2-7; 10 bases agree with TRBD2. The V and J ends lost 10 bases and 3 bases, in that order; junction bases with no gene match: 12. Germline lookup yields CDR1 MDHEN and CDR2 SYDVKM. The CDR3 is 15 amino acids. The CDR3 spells CATRPLAGVIYEQYF. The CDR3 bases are TGTGCCACCCGCCCCCTAGCGGGAGTCATCTACGAGCAGTACTTC.

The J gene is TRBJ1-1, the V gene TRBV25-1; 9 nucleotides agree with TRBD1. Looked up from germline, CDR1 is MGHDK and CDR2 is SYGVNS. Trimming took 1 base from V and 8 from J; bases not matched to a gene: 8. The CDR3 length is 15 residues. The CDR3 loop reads CASSEWTGAKSEAFF. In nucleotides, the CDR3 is TGTGCCAGCAGTGAATGGACAGGGGCGAAGTCGGAAGCTTTCTTT.

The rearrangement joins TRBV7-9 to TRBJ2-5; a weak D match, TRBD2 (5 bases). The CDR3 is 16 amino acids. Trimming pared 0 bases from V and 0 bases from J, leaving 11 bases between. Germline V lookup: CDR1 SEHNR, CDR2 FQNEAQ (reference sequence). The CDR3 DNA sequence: TGTGCCAGCAGCTTAGCTACGGCGGGCCACCAAGAGACCCAGTACTTC. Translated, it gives CASSLATAGHQETQYF.

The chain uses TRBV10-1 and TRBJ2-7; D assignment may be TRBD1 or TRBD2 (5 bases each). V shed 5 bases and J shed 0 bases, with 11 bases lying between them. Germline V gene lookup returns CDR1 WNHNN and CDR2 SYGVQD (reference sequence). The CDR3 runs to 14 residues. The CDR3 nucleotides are TGCGCCAGCAGTCCGGGGACGATCTCCTACGAGCAGTACTTC. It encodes CASSPGTISYEQYF.

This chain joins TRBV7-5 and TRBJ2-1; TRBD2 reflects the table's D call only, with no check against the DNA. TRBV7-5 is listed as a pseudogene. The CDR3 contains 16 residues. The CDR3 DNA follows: TGTGTCAGAGCCTGTCTGGGCGGGAGTGACTACAATGAGCAGTTCTTC. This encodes CVRACLGGSDYNEQFF.

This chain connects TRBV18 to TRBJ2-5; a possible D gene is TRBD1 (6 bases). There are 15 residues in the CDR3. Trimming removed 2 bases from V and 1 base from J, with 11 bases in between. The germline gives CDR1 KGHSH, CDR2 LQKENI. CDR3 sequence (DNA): TGTGCCAGCTCACCAAAAGGACAGTCCCAAGAGACCCAGTACTTC. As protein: CASSPKGQSQETQYF.

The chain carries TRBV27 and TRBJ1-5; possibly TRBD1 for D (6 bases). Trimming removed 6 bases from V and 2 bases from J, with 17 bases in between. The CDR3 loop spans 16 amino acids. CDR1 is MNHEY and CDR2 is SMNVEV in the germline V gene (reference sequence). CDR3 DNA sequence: TGTGCCAGCAGCCCCGCAGGGGCTCGGGGCAATCAGCCCCAGCATTTT. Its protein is CASSPAGARGNQPQHF.

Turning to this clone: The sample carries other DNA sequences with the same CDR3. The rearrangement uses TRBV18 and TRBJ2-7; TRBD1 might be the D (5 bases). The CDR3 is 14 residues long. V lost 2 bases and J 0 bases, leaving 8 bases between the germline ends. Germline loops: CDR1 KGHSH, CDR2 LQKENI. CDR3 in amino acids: CASSPGQSSYEQYF. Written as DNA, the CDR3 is TGTGCCAGCTCACCAGGACAAAGCTCCTACGAGCAGTACTTC.

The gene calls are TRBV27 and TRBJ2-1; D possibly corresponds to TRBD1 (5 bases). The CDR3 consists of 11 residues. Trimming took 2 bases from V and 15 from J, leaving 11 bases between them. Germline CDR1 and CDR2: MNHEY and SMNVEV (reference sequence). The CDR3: CASSLRAGRFF. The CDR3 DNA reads TGTGCCAGCAGTTTAAGGGCAGGGCGGTTCTTC.

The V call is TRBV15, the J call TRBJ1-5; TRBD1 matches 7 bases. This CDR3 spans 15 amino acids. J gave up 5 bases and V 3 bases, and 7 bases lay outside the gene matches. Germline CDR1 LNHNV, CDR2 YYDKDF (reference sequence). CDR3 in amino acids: CATSSRQGQYQPQHF. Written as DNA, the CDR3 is TGTGCCACCAGCAGTAGACAGGGACAATATCAGCCCCAGCATTTT.

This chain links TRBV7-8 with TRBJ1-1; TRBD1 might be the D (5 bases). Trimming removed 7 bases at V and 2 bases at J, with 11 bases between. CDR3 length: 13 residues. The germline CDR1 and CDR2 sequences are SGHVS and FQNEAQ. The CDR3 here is CASKQGLNTEAFF. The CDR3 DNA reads TGTGCCAGCAAGCAGGGATTAAACACTGAAGCTTTCTTT.

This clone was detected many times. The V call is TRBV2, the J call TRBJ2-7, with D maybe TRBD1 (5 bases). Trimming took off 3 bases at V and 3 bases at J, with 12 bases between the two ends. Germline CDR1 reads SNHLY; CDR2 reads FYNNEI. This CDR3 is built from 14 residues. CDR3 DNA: TGTGCCAGCAGTGATCGAGACAGTGTCTACGAGCAGTACTTC. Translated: CASSDRDSVYEQYF.

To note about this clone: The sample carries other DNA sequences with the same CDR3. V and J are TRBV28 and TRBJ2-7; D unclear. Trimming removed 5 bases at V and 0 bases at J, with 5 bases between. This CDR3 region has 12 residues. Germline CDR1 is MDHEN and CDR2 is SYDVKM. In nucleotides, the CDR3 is TGTGCCAGCAGTCCTCACTCCTACGAGCAGTACTTC. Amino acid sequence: CASSPHSYEQYF.

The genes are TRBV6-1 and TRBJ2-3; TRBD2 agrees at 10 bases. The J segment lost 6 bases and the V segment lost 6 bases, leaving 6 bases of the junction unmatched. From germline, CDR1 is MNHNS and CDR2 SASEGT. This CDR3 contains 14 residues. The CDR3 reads CASRKAGGLDTQYF. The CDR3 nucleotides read TGTGCCAGCAGAAAAGCGGGGGGGTTGGATACGCAGTATTTT.

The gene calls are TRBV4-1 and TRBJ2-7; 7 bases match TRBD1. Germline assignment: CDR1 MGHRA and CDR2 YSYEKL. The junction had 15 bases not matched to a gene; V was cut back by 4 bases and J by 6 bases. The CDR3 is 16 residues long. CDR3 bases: TGCGCCAGCAGCCTCGGGTCAGGGGGTGGAGGTAGCGAGCAGTACTTC. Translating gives CASSLGSGGGGSEQYF.

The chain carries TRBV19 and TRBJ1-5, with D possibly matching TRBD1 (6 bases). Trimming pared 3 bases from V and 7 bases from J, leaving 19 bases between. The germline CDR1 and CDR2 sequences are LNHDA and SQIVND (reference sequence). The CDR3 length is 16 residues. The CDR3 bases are TGTGCCAGTAGTATCCCCCGCCGGGGGCGCGGGCAGCCCCAGCATTTT. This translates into CASSIPRRGRGQPQHF. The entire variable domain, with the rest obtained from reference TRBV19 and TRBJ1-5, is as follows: DGGITQSPKYLFRKEGQNVTLSCEQNLNHDAMYWYRQDPGQGLRLIYYSQIVNDFQKGDIAEGYSVSREKKESFPLTVTSAQKNPTAFYLCASSIPRRGRGQPQHFGDGTRLSIL.

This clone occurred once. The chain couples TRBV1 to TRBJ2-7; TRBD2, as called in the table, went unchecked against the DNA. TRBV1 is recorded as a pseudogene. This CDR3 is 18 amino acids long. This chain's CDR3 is CTSSQGGWVTGGTYEQYF. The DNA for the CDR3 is TGCACCAGCAGCCAAGGGGGTTGGGTAACGGGAGGCACTTACGAGCAGTACTTC.

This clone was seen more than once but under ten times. The CDR3 reads CASRRGANYGYTF. For the CDR3, the DNA is TGCGCCAGCAGGCGAGGTGCTAACTATGGCTACACCTTC. V gene TRBV4-1 combines with J gene TRBJ1-2; no clear D gene. CDR3 length: 13 residues. Trimming took off 6 bases at V and 0 bases at J, with 8 bases between the two ends. CDR1 is MGHRA, CDR2 YSYEKL, per germline.

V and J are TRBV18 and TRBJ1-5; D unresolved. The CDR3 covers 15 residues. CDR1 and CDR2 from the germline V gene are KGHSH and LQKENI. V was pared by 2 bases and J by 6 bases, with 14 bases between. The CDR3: CASSPASGISQPQHF. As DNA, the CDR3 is TGTGCCAGCTCACCAGCGTCGGGGATCTCTCAGCCCCAGCATTTT.

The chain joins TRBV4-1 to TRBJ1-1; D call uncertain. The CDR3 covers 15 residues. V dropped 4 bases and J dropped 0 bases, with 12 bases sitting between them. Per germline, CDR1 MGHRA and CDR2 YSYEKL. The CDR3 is CASSPSQSMNTEAFF. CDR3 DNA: TGCGCCAGCAGCCCTTCACAGAGCATGAACACTGAAGCTTTCTTT.

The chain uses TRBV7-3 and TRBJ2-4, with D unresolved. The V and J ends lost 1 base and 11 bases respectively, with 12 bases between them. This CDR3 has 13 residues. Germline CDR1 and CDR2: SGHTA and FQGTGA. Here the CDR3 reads CASSLKPISVQYF. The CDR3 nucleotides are TGTGCCAGCAGCTTAAAGCCGATTTCCGTTCAGTACTTC.

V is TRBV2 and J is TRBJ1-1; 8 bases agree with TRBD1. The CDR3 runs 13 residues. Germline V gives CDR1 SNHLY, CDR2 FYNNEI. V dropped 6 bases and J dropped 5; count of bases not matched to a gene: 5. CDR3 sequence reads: CASRDREGTEAFF. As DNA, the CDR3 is TGTGCCAGCAGGGACAGGGAGGGGACTGAAGCTTTCTTT.